This is a list of T cell receptor beta chains from one sample in a study of shared clonotypes between healthy human individuals. Only in-frame clones appear in the TCRdb table, and some are missing; sequencing was by immunoSEQ multiplex PCR. This table has approximately 2.3 million clones, approximately 95% appearing once. The sample consisted of naive CD4+ T cells from PBMCs. These receptor sequences come from a man aged 18 to 30 in good health. Some clones in this sample may be carry-over from other donors' samples. The conserved cysteine and the conserved F or W are not part of the CDR3 here.

TRBV2,TRBJ2-1,14,ASRAGTSGSGNEQF
TRBV2,TRBJ2-3,12,ASRTGTSTDTQY
TRBV5-1,TRBJ2-7,10,ASGDRGREQY
TRBV5-1,TRBJ2-1,11,ASYDQSYNEQF
TRBV18,TRBJ1-1,12,ASSPLGGQIEAF
TRBV28,TRBJ1-2,13,ASSLLGGNNYGYT
TRBV15,TRBJ2-7,15,ATSRDAEAGGGKGQY
TRBV6-1,TRBJ1-1,13,ASSEYGGINTEAF
TRBV18,TRBJ1-2,12,ASSEGTGINGYT
TRBV11-2,TRBJ1-1,11,ASSPREVTEAF
TRBV5-1,TRBJ2-3,14,ASSLGVQGDTDTQY
TRBV25-1,TRBJ2-7,12,ASSEWSQGYEQY
TRBV5-1,TRBJ2-7,13,ASSLAGLAGGEQY
TRBV28,TRBJ1-5,9,ASSYGQPQH
TRBV19,TRBJ1-2,13,ASSHYRGSNYGYT
TRBV7-2,TRBJ2-7,13,ASSLSAGGSYEQY
TRBV5-1,TRBJ2-3,13,ASSPMRGSTDTQY
TRBV7-6,TRBJ1-1,11,ASSRQGNTEAF
TRBV28,TRBJ2-1,13,ASSFLAGGSHEQF
TRBV30,TRBJ2-7,9,AWSSGLDQY
TRBV5-1,TRBJ2-2,11,ASSLGLTGELF
TRBV15,TRBJ1-1,14,ATSRDAGARSTEAF
TRBV28,TRBJ1-2,10,ASSFGQGGYT
TRBV11-1,TRBJ2-1,11,ASSLVVANEQF
TRBV28,TRBJ2-2,12,ASRVRTVTGELF
TRBV7-9,TRBJ1-1,12,ASSLPGQGTEAF
TRBV28,TRBJ2-5,10,ASSRFQETQY
TRBV18,TRBJ1-1,9,ASSPGDEAF
TRBV7-9,TRBJ2-5,11,ASSLLSGETQY
TRBV6-1,TRBJ2-2,12,ASSGQQLTGELF
TRBV6-1,TRBJ1-1,11,ASRKSLNTEAF
TRBV4-3,TRBJ2-7,11,ASSLRQGDEQY
TRBV4-3,TRBJ2-6,14,ASSRILNSGANVLT
TRBV7-9,TRBJ1-1,12,ASSPARRDTEAF
TRBV5-1,TRBJ2-2,13,ASSFSGKDTGELF
TRBV7-2,TRBJ2-1,14,ASSSAASVVYNEQF